This TCR beta chain originates from a study of cytotoxic CD8 clonotypes in ibrutinib-treated CLL. About the study: Patients gave response samples after a median around eleven months of treatment, range 6 to 36.

The CDR3 runs 15 residues. CDR1 and CDR2 from the germline V gene are SNHLY and FYNNEI. V lost 2 bases and J lost 1, with 11 bases in between. A note on this clone: Its specificity is not known.

Study-level points and caveats: Pretreatment clonality was elevated relative to age-matched healthy donors and paralleled circulating CD8+ T-cell counts. Public clonotypes occurred uncommonly; on treatment, they contracted or remained stable. A rise in clonality was seen at ibrutinib response, and a fall back toward baseline was seen at progression.

TCRdb's table, derived via immunoSEQ multiplex PCR, lists solely in-frame clones and lacks some. The table records 250,000 to 350,000 clones, approximately 79% of them present only once. This TCR was recovered from a human donor with chronic lymphocytic leukemia. Sequences were derived from PBMCs, sampled at disease progression, from a patient treated with ibrutinib. This chain connects TRBV2 to TRBJ2-5, with D tentatively TRBD2 (6 bases). The CDR3 loop reads CASSEPGEPQETQYF. Here the CDR3 DNA reads TGTGCCAGCAGTGAACCGGGGGAGCCCCAAGAGACCCAGTACTTC.